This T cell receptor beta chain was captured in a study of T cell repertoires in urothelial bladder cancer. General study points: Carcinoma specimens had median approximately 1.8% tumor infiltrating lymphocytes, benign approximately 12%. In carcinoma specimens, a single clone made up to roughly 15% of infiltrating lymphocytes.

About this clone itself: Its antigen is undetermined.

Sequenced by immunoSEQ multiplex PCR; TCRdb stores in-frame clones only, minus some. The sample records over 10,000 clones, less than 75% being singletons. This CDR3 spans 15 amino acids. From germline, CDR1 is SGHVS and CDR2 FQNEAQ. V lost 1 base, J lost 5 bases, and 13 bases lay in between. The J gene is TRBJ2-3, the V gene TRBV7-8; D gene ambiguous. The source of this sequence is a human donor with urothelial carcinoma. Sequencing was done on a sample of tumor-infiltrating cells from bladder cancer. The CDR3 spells CASSLGGLYVDTQYF. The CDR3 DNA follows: TGTGCCAGCAGCTTAGGCGGCCTTTATGTAGATACGCAGTATTTT.